This passage covers 25 T cell receptor beta chains from one sample sequenced in a study of CXCR3-negative and CXCR3-positive naive CD8 T cells. 5' RACE that incorporated UMI labels was used to prepare the TRB cDNA libraries. TCRdb re-called the 5' RACE reads and gives one entry per CDR3 protein, without DNA. The sample has more than 65,000 distinct CDR3 sequences. The material sequenced was naive CXCR3- CD8+ T cells from blood. This sample's subset: CD45RO-CCR7+CD27+CD95- naive CD8+ T cells lacking CXCR3 (TNR3-). The receptors were gathered from a human donor in good health. Some clones in this sample may be carry-over from other donors' samples.

The chain carries TRBV28 and TRBJ2-5; with no DNA, the TCRdb D assignment of TRBD2 cannot be verified. The CDR3 loop spans 17 amino acids. Germline loops: CDR1 MDHEN, CDR2 SYDVKM. CDR3 amino acids: CASSLTRGGGLQETQYF. Combining the CDR3 with reference TRBV28 and TRBJ2-5 gives the whole variable domain DVKVTQSSRYLVKRTGEKVFLECVQDMDHENMFWYRQDPGLGLRLIYFSYDVKMKEKGDIPEGYSVSREKKERFSLILESASTNQTSMYLCASSLTRGGGLQETQYFGPGTRLLVL.

The chain employs TRBV5-1 and TRBJ2-7; the D call of TRBD2 rests on TCRdb alone, since no DNA is present to check it. The CDR3 has 13 amino acids. Germline V CDR1 and CDR2: SGHRS, YFSETQ. This CDR3 is CASALAGIGEQYF.

This CDR3 is CASSPRGTSSADTQYF. The rearrangement joins TRBV3-1 to TRBJ2-3; TCRdb's D gene call, TRBD2, goes unchecked for lack of DNA. Germline loops: CDR1 LGHDT, CDR2 YNNKEL (reference sequence). This CDR3 has 16 amino acids.

The chain uses TRBV7-6 and TRBJ2-2. Germline V lookup: CDR1 SGHVS, CDR2 FNYEAQ. This CDR3 is 15 amino acids long. The CDR3 is CASSLLGENTGELFF.

J is TRBJ2-2 and V is TRBV29-1; TCRdb indicates TRBD2, and absent DNA this call remains unverified. CDR3 length: 14 amino acids. Germline V lookup: CDR1 SQVTM, CDR2 ANQGSEA. CDR3 sequence reads: CSGRRGQDTGELFF.

J is TRBJ2-7 and V is TRBV7-2. CDR1 is SGHTA, CDR2 FQGNSA, per germline. CDR3 length: 14 residues. CDR3 sequence reads: CASSPWVSGYEQYF.

The V call is TRBV20-1, the J call TRBJ2-7; TCRdb indicates TRBD1, and absent DNA this call remains unverified. This CDR3 has 14 amino acids. Per the germline V gene, CDR1 is DFQATT and CDR2 is SNEGSKA (reference sequence). This chain's CDR3 is CSAEDRGSSYEQYF.

The chain couples TRBV28 to TRBJ1-4; TCRdb gives TRBD1 as the D gene, but with no DNA this cannot be confirmed. Per germline, CDR1 MDHEN and CDR2 SYDVKM. The CDR3 spans 13 residues. CDR3 in amino acids: CASRKGALEKLFF.

The chain links TRBV20-1 to TRBJ2-7. The CDR3 sequence is 12 residues long. Germline assignment: CDR1 DFQATT and CDR2 SNEGSKA (reference sequence). The CDR3 protein is CSAFDSSYEQYF.

V is TRBV5-6 and J is TRBJ1-1. This CDR3 comprises 14 residues. CDR1 is SGHDT and CDR2 is YYEEEE in the germline V gene. This CDR3 reads CASSPGSKNTEAYF.

The rearrangement uses TRBV13 and TRBJ2-7; without DNA, the TCRdb call of TRBD1 cannot be checked. Per germline, CDR1 PRHDT and CDR2 FYEKMQ (reference sequence). This CDR3 is built from 14 residues. CDR3 protein: CASTQRGQDHEQYF.

This chain uses TRBV2 with TRBJ2-7; the TCRdb call, TRBD1, lacks DNA for checking. The germline V gene has CDR1 SNHLY and CDR2 FYNNEI. The CDR3 sequence is 14 residues long. The CDR3 protein is CASSELRDGDEQYF.

The chain couples TRBV7-9 to TRBJ1-6; TCRdb gives TRBD1 as the D gene, but with no DNA this cannot be confirmed. This CDR3 is built from 14 residues. Germline values: CDR1 SEHNR, CDR2 FQNEAQ (reference sequence). The CDR3 region is CASSPGGGFSPLHF.

The chain has TRBV12-3 or TRBV12-4 and TRBJ2-7; TCRdb reports TRBD2, a call that lacks DNA to check it against. The CDR3 contains 14 residues. CDR3: CASSLSGLIYELYF.

The V call is TRBV15, the J call TRBJ2-3; TCRdb gives TRBD2 as the D gene, but with no DNA this cannot be confirmed. The CDR3 is 17 amino acids. CDR1 and CDR2 (germline): LNHNV, YYDKDF (reference sequence). The CDR3 spells CATSRDHTGLVTDTQYF.

The chain carries TRBV7-9 and TRBJ2-1; TCRdb gives TRBD1 as the D gene, but with no DNA this cannot be confirmed. This CDR3 region has 16 residues. Germline V gene lookup returns CDR1 SEHNR and CDR2 FQNEAQ (reference sequence). The CDR3 here is CASSLVGTGVSNEQFF.

The chain combines TRBV5-1 with TRBJ1-1; TCRdb picks TRBD1, but there is no DNA to check that call. This CDR3 has 13 amino acids. CDR1 is SGHRS and CDR2 is YFSETQ in the germline V gene. CDR3 residues: CASSSPGNTEAFF.

This chain joins TRBV7-6 and TRBJ1-2. Germline V lookup: CDR1 SGHVS, CDR2 FNYEAQ. The CDR3 is 15 amino acids. The CDR3 is CASSLAGNANYGYTF.

The chain employs TRBV19 and TRBJ2-1; TCRdb lists TRBD2, though no DNA is available to test this call. Germline V gene data show CDR1 as LNHDA and CDR2 as SQIVND (reference sequence). CDR3 size: 15 residues. The CDR3 here is CASSPVSGGLNEQFF.

This chain uses TRBV7-9 with TRBJ2-5; TCRdb outputs TRBD2, but without DNA this stays unchecked. This CDR3 is built from 17 residues. Looked up from germline, CDR1 is SEHNR and CDR2 is FQNEAQ (reference sequence). This chain's CDR3 is CASSLAPITGDQETQYF.

The CDR3 sequence is CASSPLMAVLGEQYF. The rearrangement links TRBV7-9 to TRBJ2-7; checking the TCRdb D call of TRBD2 is not possible without DNA. The CDR3 consists of 15 residues. Germline CDR1 and CDR2: SEHNR and FQNEAQ (reference sequence).

The gene calls are TRBV12-5 and TRBJ2-1. Germline CDR1 and CDR2: LGHNT and FRNRAP. The CDR3 sequence is 11 residues long. CDR3 sequence: CASGGDDEQFF.

The chain links TRBV28 to TRBJ2-3; TCRdb's D call of TRBD1 is untestable without DNA. This CDR3 is 17 amino acids long. Germline V lookup: CDR1 MDHEN, CDR2 SYDVKM. CDR3 protein: CASSPLQGNTRTDTQYF.

The chain carries TRBV28 and TRBJ2-5; the TCRdb D gene call, TRBD1, has no DNA to confirm it. The CDR3 consists of 14 residues. In germline, CDR1 is MDHEN, CDR2 SYDVKM. This chain's CDR3 is CASSLPRGPEVQYF.

The rearrangement uses TRBV5-5 and TRBJ2-3; lacking DNA, the TRBD2 call made by TCRdb goes unchecked. CDR3 length: 19 residues. Germline CDR1 and CDR2: SGHKS and YYEKEE (reference sequence). The CDR3 region is CASSSISTLAGGSTDTQYF.